These T cell receptor beta chains were read from a single sample in a study of T cell changes during pregnancy in multiple sclerosis. Here immunoSEQ multiplex PCR was the method, and the copy in TCRdb shows in-frame clones only, minus some. The repertoire holds approximately 130,000 clones, with under 95% as singletons. Sequencing used peripheral blood, obtained before pregnancy. These receptors were taken from a female donor with multiple sclerosis, enrolled in a pregnancy study. The CDR3 runs from the conserved cysteine through the conserved F or W. Each record gives: D gene, V gene, clone size, J gene, CDR3 length, CDR3 protein, CDR3 DNA. The D gene is left open where the match is weak. Not all rows give a size; the values are once, few, many and, for expanded clones, a class.

-	TRBV13	-	TRBJ2-1	15	CASSLEGGEPNEQFF	TGTGCCAGCAGCTTAGAAGGGGGTGAACCCAATGAGCAGTTCTTC
-	TRBV30	-	TRBJ1-1	13	CAWSVRTDTEAFF	TGTGCCTGGAGTGTACGTACGGACACTGAAGCTTTCTTT
TRBD2	TRBV7-6	-	TRBJ2-1	18	CASSSNPQLAGVDNEQFF	TGTGCCAGCAGCTCCAACCCCCAGCTAGCGGGAGTAGACAATGAGCAGTTCTTC
TRBD1	TRBV10-1	-	TRBJ2-7	13	CASSGDRGYEQYF	TGCGCCAGCAGTGGAGACAGGGGCTACGAGCAGTACTTC
-	TRBV7-9	-	TRBJ1-2	13	CASSLAQGPGYTF	TGTGCCAGCAGCTTAGCGCAGGGGCCTGGCTACACCTTC
-	TRBV5-1	-	TRBJ2-1	11	CASSLNSEQFF	TGCGCCAGCAGCTTAAACAGTGAGCAGTTCTTC
-	TRBV28	-	TRBJ1-5	18	CASSLQTGGIVGYQPQHF	TGTGCCAGCAGTTTACAGACCGGAGGGATCGTAGGATATCAGCCCCAGCATTTT
TRBD2	TRBV29-1	-	TRBJ2-7	13	CSARTSGSYEQYF	TGCAGCGCACGGACTAGCGGGAGTTACGAGCAGTACTTC
-	TRBV6-6	-	TRBJ2-7	14	CASGRAGVIYEQYF	TGTGCCAGCGGCCGGGCAGGGGTTATCTACGAGCAGTACTTC
-	TRBV9	-	TRBJ1-1	15	CASSPTAGWNTEAFF	TGTGCCAGCAGCCCTACGGCAGGGTGGAACACTGAAGCTTTCTTT
-	TRBV5-5	-	TRBJ2-1	16	CASSHRGWPPYNEQFF	TGTGCCAGCAGCCACCGGGGGTGGCCCCCCTACAATGAGCAGTTCTTC
TRBD1	TRBV2	once	TRBJ1-3	16	CASSEAGQGSGNTIYF	TGTGCCAGCAGTGAAGCGGGACAGGGTTCCGGAAACACCATATATTTT
-	TRBV7-9	-	TRBJ2-1	14	CASSPILAFGEQFF	TGTGCCAGCAGCCCAATACTAGCATTCGGGGAGCAGTTCTTC